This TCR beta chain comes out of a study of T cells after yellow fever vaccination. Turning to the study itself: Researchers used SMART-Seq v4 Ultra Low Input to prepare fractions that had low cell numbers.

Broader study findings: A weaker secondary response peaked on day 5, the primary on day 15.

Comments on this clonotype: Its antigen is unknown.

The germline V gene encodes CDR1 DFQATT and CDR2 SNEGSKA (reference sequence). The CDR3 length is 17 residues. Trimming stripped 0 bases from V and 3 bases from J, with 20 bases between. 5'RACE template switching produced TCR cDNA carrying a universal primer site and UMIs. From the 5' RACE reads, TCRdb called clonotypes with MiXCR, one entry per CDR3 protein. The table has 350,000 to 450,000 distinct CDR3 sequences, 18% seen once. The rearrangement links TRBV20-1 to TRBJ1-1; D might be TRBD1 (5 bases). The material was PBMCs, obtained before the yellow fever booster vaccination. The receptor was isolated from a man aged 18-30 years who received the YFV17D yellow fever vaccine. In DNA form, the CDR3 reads TGCAGTGCTAGAGATGGGGCGTTTGATTGGCTTGACACTGAAGCTTTCTTT. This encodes CSARDGAFDWLDTEAFF.